The 29 T cell receptor beta chains below all came from one sample that was sequenced in a study of blood T cells in healthy people across ages. For the second PCR, which ran for 7 to 11 cycles, a sample-barcoded 5' primer and a J-beta primer mix were used. TCRdb recomputed calls from the 5' RACE reads with MiXCR, one row per CDR3 protein. The repertoire has more than 800,000 distinct CDR3 sequences, 29% of them found once; the top ten carry approximately 15%. Sequenced input: blood. The receptors shown here come from an elderly woman in good health.

The gene calls are TRBV27 and TRBJ2-3; 9 bases are a match to TRBD2. V shed 4 bases, J shed 2 bases, and the junction held 10 bases outside the gene matches. Germline-derived CDR1 and CDR2 are MNHEY and SMNVEV (reference sequence). The CDR3 runs 17 residues. The CDR3 loop is CASSSPGSGGPTDTQYF. The CDR3 DNA sequence: TGTGCCAGCAGTTCCCCCGGTAGCGGGGGCCCCACAGATACGCAGTATTTT.

The genes are TRBV7-2 and TRBJ2-5; 8 nucleotides match TRBD2. CDR1 and CDR2 (germline): SGHTA, FQGNSA. Losses at the gene ends were 0 bases for V and 5 bases for J; bases not matched to a gene: 8. The CDR3 has 16 amino acids. The CDR3 sequence: CASSLAGRGAVETQYF. CDR3 in DNA: TGTGCCAGCAGCTTAGCTGGGCGGGGGGCTGTCGAGACCCAGTACTTC. The variable domain in full, with the rest retrieved from reference TRBV7-2 and TRBJ2-5, is GAGVSQSPSNKVTEKGKDVELRCDPISGHTALYWYRQSLGQGLEFLIYFQGNSAPDKSGLPSDRFSAERTGGSVSTLTIQRTQQEDSAVYLCASSLAGRGAVETQYFGPGTRLLVL.

Many counts were recorded for this clonotype. This chain links TRBV6-6 with TRBJ2-5, with 14 bases fitting TRBD2. The CDR3 runs 17 residues. V lost 6 bases, J lost 6 bases, and 12 bases stayed unmatched. Germline CDR1 is MNHNY and CDR2 is SVGAGI (reference sequence). As DNA, the CDR3 is TGTGCCAGCAGGCTGGCCCAGACTAGCGGGGGGGGAAAGACCCAGTACTTC. Its protein is CASRLAQTSGGGKTQYF.

At least ten counts were recorded for this clonotype. The chain links TRBV3-1 to TRBJ2-6; D could derive from TRBD1 or TRBD2 (5 bases each). The CDR3 spans 17 residues. Deletions cut 3 bases from V and 4 bases from J, with 16 bases between. Germline CDR1 and CDR2: LGHDT and YNNKEL (reference sequence). CDR3: CASSHRGGSAGANVLTF. The CDR3 coding sequence is TGTGCCAGCAGCCATCGTGGGGGAAGTGCCGGGGCCAACGTCCTGACTTTC.

This sequence joins TRBV12-3 or TRBV12-4 and TRBJ2-3; no definite D call. This CDR3 comprises 12 residues. V dropped 1 base and J dropped 14 bases, with 13 bases sitting between them. The CDR3 bases are TGTGCCAGCAGTTTAGGTTCTGATCGGGCGTATTTT. Protein: CASSLGSDRAYF.

This chain links TRBV2 with TRBJ1-2, with unresolved D. Germline assignment: CDR1 SNHLY and CDR2 FYNNEI. Trimming left V 6 bases short and J 8 bases short, with 16 bases between. CDR3 length: 13 residues. The CDR3 loop reads CASRTVGPQGYTF. CDR3 in DNA: TGTGCCAGCAGAACCGTGGGCCCCCAGGGCTACACCTTC.

V is TRBV3-1 and J is TRBJ2-5; possibly TRBD1 or TRBD2 for D (6 bases each). V was pared by 5 bases and J by 5 bases, with 24 bases between. Germline V gives CDR1 LGHDT, CDR2 YNNKEL (reference sequence). CDR3 length: 17 amino acids. The CDR3 DNA follows: TGTGCCAGCAGCTGCTTTTCGGGTGTGGGGGGCGTGGAGACCCAGTACTTC. Translation gives CASSCFSGVGGVETQYF.

The chain joins TRBV7-2 to TRBJ2-2; D gene unclear. CDR1 is SGHTA and CDR2 is FQGNSA in the germline V gene. The germline V and J ends were trimmed by 2 bases and 5 bases, with 15 bases remaining between them. The CDR3 has 16 residues. CDR3 nucleotide sequence: TGTGCCAGCAGCTTACGGTTGGGGATTAGAACCGGGGAGCTGTTTTTT. As protein: CASSLRLGIRTGELFF.

This clonotype was observed once. CDR3 loop: CASSSTRTEETQYF. The CDR3 region has the DNA TGTGCCAGCAGCTCAACTAGGACAGAAGAGACCCAGTACTTC. The chain uses TRBV28 and TRBJ2-5; weak D call: TRBD1 (6 bases). V was pared by 6 bases and J by 3 bases, with 14 bases between. This CDR3 contains 14 residues. Germline-derived CDR1 and CDR2 are MDHEN and SYDVKM. The variable domain in full, completed from reference TRBV28 and TRBJ2-5, reads DVKVTQSSRYLVKRTGEKVFLECVQDMDHENMFWYRQDPGLGLRLIYFSYDVKMKEKGDIPEGYSVSREKKERFSLILESASTNQTSMYLCASSSTRTEETQYFGPGTRLLVL.

This clonotype was observed a few times. The CDR3 nucleotides read TGCAGCGTCCGCCGTGGGTGGGAGCTGTTTTTT. This encodes CSVRRGWELFF. V is TRBV29-1 and J is TRBJ2-2; D not resolved. The CDR3 runs 11 residues. The germline CDR1 and CDR2 sequences are SQVTM and ANQGSEA. Trimming took 6 bases from V and 9 from J, leaving 11 bases between them.

The chain employs TRBV6-1 and TRBJ1-5; D gene unclear. V shed 3 bases and J shed 9 bases, with 9 bases lying between them. The CDR3 contains 12 residues. Germline V gene lookup returns CDR1 MNHNS and CDR2 SASEGT. The CDR3 loop reads CASSESLGPQHF. As DNA, the CDR3 is TGTGCCAGCAGTGAGAGTCTGGGGCCCCAGCATTTT.

This clonotype was observed a few times. The chain links TRBV5-1 to TRBJ1-2; D is unclear. Germline assignment: CDR1 SGHRS and CDR2 YFSETQ. V was pared by 0 bases and J by 8 bases, with 11 bases between. There are 13 residues in the CDR3. CDR3 in amino acids: CASSLAADEGYTF. The CDR3 bases are TGCGCCAGCAGCTTGGCCGCGGATGAGGGCTACACCTTC.

The V call is TRBV20-1, the J call TRBJ1-2; D gene ambiguous. CDR1 and CDR2 (germline): DFQATT, SNEGSKA (reference sequence). Trimming stripped 5 bases from V and 8 bases from J, with 27 bases between. The CDR3 has 16 amino acids. The CDR3 coding sequence is TGCAGTGCTGGAACTTTGCAGCGGGGAGGAGGCGAAGGCTACACCTTC. Residues: CSAGTLQRGGGEGYTF.

Details on this clonotype: A much larger clone differs from this one at a single base, so this may be a read error. V usage is TRBV5-1 and J usage is TRBJ1-5; 8 bases are shared with TRBD1. This CDR3 comprises 13 residues. V lost 4 bases, J lost 13 bases, and 10 bases stayed unmatched. Germline lookup yields CDR1 SGHRS and CDR2 YFSETQ. CDR3: CASSIGPDREQHF. The CDR3 DNA reads as TGCGCCAGCAGCATCGGACCGGACAGGGAGCAGCATTTT.

Ten or more counts support this clonotype. V is TRBV7-2 and J is TRBJ2-3; D is possibly TRBD1 (6 bases). Deletions cut 5 bases from V and 2 bases from J, with 17 bases between. CDR3 size: 16 residues. The germline V gene encodes CDR1 SGHTA and CDR2 FQGNSA. The DNA for the CDR3 is TGTGCCAGCAGCCTTCGCCAGGGGAACCCCACAGATACGCAGTATTTT. Translated: CASSLRQGNPTDTQYF.

The chain is built from TRBV19 and TRBJ2-7; D is perhaps TRBD1 (6 bases). V was trimmed by 3 bases and J by 2 bases, leaving 14 bases between them. This CDR3 is built from 15 residues. CDR1 and CDR2 (germline): LNHDA, SQIVND (reference sequence). The CDR3 DNA is TGTGCCAGTAGTATGGGTACAGGGCCCACCTACGAGCAGTACTTC. Translating it yields CASSMGTGPTYEQYF.

This clonotype has a handful of counts. This sequence joins TRBV6-5 and TRBJ2-1; 9 bases map to TRBD1. Trimming at V came to 5 bases and at J to 8 bases, leaving 13 bases not matched to a gene. Germline assignment: CDR1 MNHEY and CDR2 SVGAGI. The CDR3 contains 16 residues. CDR3 bases: TGTGCCAGCAGTCCCATGGGACAGGGAGATAGGCATGAGCAGTTCTTC. The encoded protein is CASSPMGQGDRHEQFF.

The chain employs TRBV9 and TRBJ2-1; D not resolved. Germline lookup yields CDR1 SGDLS and CDR2 YYNGEE. V was shortened by 2 bases and J by 5 bases, with 8 bases between the two germline ends. The CDR3 covers 13 residues. CDR3 sequence: CASSVAGNNEQFF. CDR3 in DNA: TGTGCCAGCAGCGTTGCAGGTAACAATGAGCAGTTCTTC.

This chain joins TRBV3-1 and TRBJ2-4, with D possibly being TRBD2 (5 bases). Trimming pared 3 bases from V and 13 bases from J, leaving 28 bases between. Germline V gene lookup returns CDR1 LGHDT and CDR2 YNNKEL (reference sequence). There are 17 residues in the CDR3. This CDR3 reads CASSHRWGDFYYGEQYF. The CDR3 nucleotides are TGTGCCAGCAGCCACCGATGGGGAGACTTTTACTATGGGGAGCAGTACTTC.

This clonotype appeared once. The chain has TRBV9 and TRBJ2-1; tentative D call: TRBD1 (6 bases). Trimming left V 0 bases short and J 5 bases short, with 9 bases between. The CDR3 consists of 14 residues. Germline CDR1 reads SGDLS; CDR2 reads YYNGEE. The CDR3 region has the DNA TGTGCCAGCAGCGTAGGAGGGGGACACAATGAGCAGTTCTTC. This sequence encodes CASSVGGGHNEQFF.

V and J are TRBV25-1 and TRBJ2-3; a possible D gene is TRBD1 (6 bases). CDR3 length: 12 residues. Germline V lookup: CDR1 MGHDK, CDR2 SYGVNS. V was shortened by 6 bases and J by 3 bases, with 7 bases between the two germline ends. Here the CDR3 reads CASRGQTDTQYF. As DNA, the CDR3 is TGTGCCAGCAGAGGACAGACAGATACGCAGTATTTT.

The CDR3 spells CASRPPQGQLFF. CDR3 coding DNA: TGTGCCAGCAGGCCACCTCAGGGCCAACTGTTTTTT. The chain employs TRBV7-2 and TRBJ1-4, with D tentatively TRBD1 (5 bases). The CDR3 extends over 12 amino acids. Per the germline V gene, CDR1 is SGHTA and CDR2 is FQGNSA. The V and J ends lost 6 bases and 12 bases respectively, with 14 bases between them.

The chain is built from TRBV29-1 and TRBJ2-7; TRBD1 agrees at 7 bases. The CDR3 is 12 amino acids. Looked up from germline, CDR1 is SQVTM and CDR2 is ANQGSEA. V shed 7 bases and J 0 bases; nucleotides not matched to a gene: 3. In DNA, the CDR3 is TGCAGCGCGGGGACAGTCTCCTACGAGCAGTACTTC. Translation gives CSAGTVSYEQYF.

This clonotype was detected ten times or more. J is TRBJ2-3 and V is TRBV12-3 or TRBV12-4; 14 nucleotides align to TRBD2. This CDR3 has 16 amino acids. Trimming at V came to 3 bases and at J to 5 bases, leaving 4 bases not matched to a gene. This CDR3 is CASSFGLAGGGDTQYF. The CDR3 nucleotides read TGTGCCAGCAGTTTCGGACTAGCGGGGGGCGGAGATACGCAGTATTTT.

Ten or more counts support this clonotype. The rearrangement uses TRBV21-1 and TRBJ2-7. TRBV21-1 is a listed pseudogene. The CDR3 has 18 amino acids. CDR3 residues: CASSKERCLVLTSYEQYF. In nucleotides, the CDR3 is TGTGCCAGCAGCAAAGAAAGGTGCCTTGTTCTTACCTCCTACGAGCAGTACTTC.

CDR3 in DNA: TGCAGCGGCGGGACAGGGTTGGATACGCAGTATTTT. This codes for CSGGTGLDTQYF. The rearrangement uses TRBV29-1 and TRBJ2-3, with 9 bases fitting TRBD1. Unmatched junction bases numbered 5, after V lost 7 bases and J lost 6 bases. CDR3 length: 12 amino acids. Germline CDR1 SQVTM, CDR2 ANQGSEA.

This clonotype was seen just once. J is TRBJ1-3 and V is TRBV7-9, with D maybe TRBD1 (5 bases). The CDR3 spans 15 residues. Germline CDR1 is SEHNR and CDR2 is FQNEAQ (reference sequence). The germline V and J ends were trimmed by 6 bases and 2 bases, with 14 bases remaining between them. CDR3 sequence (DNA): TGTGCCAGCAGTCCAGCCGGGACTACTGGAAACACCATATATTTT. This sequence encodes CASSPAGTTGNTIYF.

A word on this clonotype: This clone may be a read error of a much larger clone one base away. V is TRBV7-2 and J is TRBJ1-2; perhaps TRBD1 as D (5 bases). This CDR3 region has 20 residues. Trimming shortened V by 3 bases and J by 8 bases, and 34 bases separated the two germline ends. Germline assignment: CDR1 SGHTA and CDR2 FQGNSA. The CDR3 DNA reads TGTGCCAGCAGCTTTAGGAGAGGAACCAGAAGTCAGGGAGATCTCGGCGGCTACACCTTC. It encodes CASSFRRGTRSQGDLGGYTF.

The V gene is TRBV18, the J gene TRBJ2-3; D uncertain. V lost 0 bases and J 7 bases, leaving 14 bases between the germline ends. CDR1 and CDR2 (germline): KGHSH, LQKENI. This CDR3 contains 15 residues. CDR3 sequence reads: CASSPPRAQMNTQYF. In DNA form, the CDR3 reads TGTGCCAGCTCACCACCGCGCGCACAGATGAATACGCAGTATTTT.